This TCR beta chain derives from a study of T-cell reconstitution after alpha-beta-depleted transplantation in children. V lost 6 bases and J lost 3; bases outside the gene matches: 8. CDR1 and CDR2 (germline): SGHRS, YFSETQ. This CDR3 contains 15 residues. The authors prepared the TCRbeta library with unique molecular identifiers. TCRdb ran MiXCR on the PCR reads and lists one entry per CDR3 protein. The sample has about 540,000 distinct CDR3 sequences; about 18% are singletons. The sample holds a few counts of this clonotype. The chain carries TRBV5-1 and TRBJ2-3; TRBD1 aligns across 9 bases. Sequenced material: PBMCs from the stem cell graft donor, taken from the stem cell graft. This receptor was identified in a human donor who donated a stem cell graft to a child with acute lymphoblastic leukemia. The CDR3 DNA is TGCGCCAGCAAATTTCGACAGGGGGAGACAGATACGCAGTATTTT. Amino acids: CASKFRQGETDTQYF.